These 25 T cell receptor beta chains came from one sample sequenced in a study of T cell changes during pregnancy in multiple sclerosis. TCRdb's copy holds only in-frame clones and misses some; the assay was immunoSEQ multiplex PCR. The sample lists more than 65,000 clones; roughly 96% were seen once. This specimen was peripheral blood, taken in the second trimester of pregnancy. The receptors stem from a female donor with multiple sclerosis, enrolled in a pregnancy study.

This clone was recorded many times. V is TRBV27 and J is TRBJ2-2; a weak D match, TRBD1 (5 bases). The CDR3 covers 15 residues. Germline CDR1 is MNHEY and CDR2 is SMNVEV (reference sequence). Trimming cost V 5 bases and J 3 bases, with 13 bases left between them. CDR3 coding DNA: TGTGCCAGCAGTCCTAGGCCACAGGACACCGGGGAGCTGTTTTTT. Encoded protein: CASSPRPQDTGELFF.

The rearrangement joins TRBV29-1 to TRBJ1-3, with D possibly being TRBD1 (5 bases). The CDR3 loop spans 15 amino acids. The germline V gene encodes CDR1 SQVTM and CDR2 ANQGSEA. V dropped 6 bases and J dropped 0 bases, with 15 bases sitting between them. CDR3 in DNA: TGCAGCGTCACCCGAGACAGAAACTCTGGAAACACCATATATTTT. Amino acid sequence: CSVTRDRNSGNTIYF.

V and J are TRBV6-6 and TRBJ1-1; tentative D call: TRBD1 (5 bases). V was trimmed by 10 bases and J by 1 base, leaving 10 bases between them. The CDR3 sequence is 12 residues long. Germline loops: CDR1 MNHNY, CDR2 SVGAGI (reference sequence). The CDR3 here is CATGHRNTEAFF. As DNA, the CDR3 is TGTGCCACCGGACACCGGAACACTGAAGCTTTCTTT.

In its sample, this clone was seen once. This chain links TRBV2 with TRBJ2-3, with D tentatively TRBD2 (6 bases). V was shortened by 5 bases and J by 0 bases, with 9 bases between the two germline ends. There are 14 residues in the CDR3. CDR1 is SNHLY and CDR2 is FYNNEI in the germline V gene. This chain's CDR3 is CASSLAASTDTQYF. CDR3 coding DNA: TGTGCCAGCAGTTTAGCGGCAAGCACAGATACGCAGTATTTT.

The V gene is TRBV29-1, the J gene TRBJ2-3, with TRBD2 matching 7 bases. Germline lookup yields CDR1 SQVTM and CDR2 ANQGSEA. The CDR3 is 17 residues long. J was trimmed by 0 bases and V by 1 base; bases with no gene match: 10. The CDR3 loop reads CSVEGSYQRGSTDTQYF. The CDR3 bases are TGCAGCGTTGAAGGGTCTTATCAGCGGGGAAGCACAGATACGCAGTATTTT.

V and J are TRBV2 and TRBJ2-1; 7 nucleotides agree with TRBD1. This CDR3 has 14 amino acids. V dropped 6 bases and J dropped 5; count of bases not matched to a gene: 7. CDR1 is SNHLY, CDR2 FYNNEI, per germline. The CDR3 DNA reads as TGTGCCAGCAGCGACAGGGTATTGGACAATGAGCAGTTCTTC. Residues: CASSDRVLDNEQFF.

The gene calls are TRBV2 and TRBJ2-7; D remains ambiguous. Germline V gene sequence: CDR1 SNHLY, CDR2 FYNNEI. V lost 8 bases to trimming and J lost 0 bases, with 17 bases between them. This CDR3 has 15 residues. CDR3: CASQEFGQSSYEQYF. CDR3 DNA sequence: TGTGCCAGCCAAGAATTTGGGCAGAGCTCCTACGAGCAGTACTTC. Looking up the rest from reference TRBV2 and TRBJ2-7 gives the full variable domain: EPEVTQTPSHQVTQMGQEVILRCVPISNHLYFYWYRQILGQKVEFLVSFYNNEISEKSEIFDDQFSVERPDGSNFTLKIRSTKLEDSAMYFCASQEFGQSSYEQYFGPGTRLTVT.

The V and J genes are TRBV29-1 and TRBJ2-7; 7 nucleotides agree with TRBD1. The CDR3 loop spans 15 amino acids. The germline V gene encodes CDR1 SQVTM and CDR2 ANQGSEA. The trim removed 1 base at V and 3 bases at J, leaving 9 bases unmatched. DNA of the CDR3: TGCAGCGTTGAAGCTACAGGGGTAGAAAACTACGAGCAGTACTTC. Amino acids: CSVEATGVENYEQYF.

This clone was seen just once. The chain combines TRBV5-5 with TRBJ2-7, with TRBD2 as a possible D gene (5 bases). V was shortened by 6 bases and J by 6 bases, with 16 bases between the two germline ends. The germline V gene encodes CDR1 SGHKS and CDR2 YYEKEE (reference sequence). The CDR3 is made up of 13 amino acids. CDR3 coding DNA: TGTGCCAGCAACTCCCTACCTCGGGGCGAGCAGTACTTC. Translated, it gives CASNSLPRGEQYF.

V and J are TRBV7-9 and TRBJ1-2; 9 bases agree with TRBD1. CDR3 length equals 13 residues. Trimming cost V 8 bases and J 6 bases; bases outside gene matches: 7. Looked up from germline, CDR1 is SEHNR and CDR2 is FQNEAQ (reference sequence). CDR3 residues: CASAPGQGNGYTF. The CDR3 coding sequence is TGTGCCAGCGCACCAGGACAGGGGAATGGCTACACCTTC.

This chain joins TRBV11-3 and TRBJ2-2, with D perhaps TRBD1 (5 bases). This CDR3 is 15 amino acids long. Deletions cut 2 bases from V and 2 bases from J, with 9 bases between. Looked up from germline, CDR1 is SGHNT and CDR2 is YENEEA. In nucleotides, the CDR3 is TGTGCCAGCAGCTTACAGGGATTTAACACCGGGGAGCTGTTTTTT. This codes for CASSLQGFNTGELFF.

The rearrangement joins TRBV19 to TRBJ1-1; D might be TRBD1 (5 bases). V lost 1 base, J lost 6 bases, and 12 bases lay in between. The CDR3 is 14 amino acids. In germline, CDR1 is LNHDA, CDR2 SQIVND (reference sequence). The CDR3 sequence is CASSIVPGGPEAFF. The CDR3 nucleotides are TGTGCCAGTAGTATAGTCCCCGGGGGTCCTGAAGCTTTCTTT.

This chain joins TRBV27 and TRBJ2-3; D ambiguous. The CDR3 spans 13 residues. Germline CDR1 is MNHEY and CDR2 is SMNVEV (reference sequence). V lost 3 bases and J lost 5, with 9 bases in between. The CDR3 sequence is CASSFSGLDTQYF. The CDR3 nucleotides read TGTGCCAGCAGTTTCTCTGGCTTAGATACGCAGTATTTT.

The chain couples TRBV7-7 to TRBJ2-7; 12 positions agree with TRBD2. The V and J ends lost 5 bases and 3 bases, in that order; junction bases with no gene match: 5. Germline-derived CDR1 and CDR2 are SSHAT and FNYEAQ (reference sequence). The CDR3 totals 15 residues. The CDR3 reads CASSPGLAGHYEQYF. Here the CDR3 DNA reads TGTGCCAGCAGCCCGGGACTAGCGGGCCACTACGAGCAGTACTTC.

The chain has TRBV5-1 and TRBJ2-6, with D possibly being TRBD2 (5 bases). The CDR3 covers 14 residues. Trimming took 0 bases from V and 8 from J, leaving 9 bases between them. Germline V gene lookup returns CDR1 SGHRS and CDR2 YFSETQ. The CDR3 spells CASSLERGTNVLTF. The CDR3 DNA is TGCGCCAGCAGCTTGGAACGGGGTACCAACGTCCTGACTTTC.

The chain employs TRBV6-1 and TRBJ2-1; 7 nucleotides agree with TRBD1. This CDR3 is 15 amino acids long. CDR1 is MNHNS and CDR2 is SASEGT in the germline V gene. With V trimmed by 3 bases and J by 4 bases, 6 bases remained unmatched. CDR3 sequence (DNA): TGTGCCAGCAGTGAGCTAAGGACAGGTTACAATGAGCAGTTCTTC. Translation gives CASSELRTGYNEQFF.

This clone showed up just once. The genes are TRBV7-8 and TRBJ2-5; D perhaps matches TRBD2 (6 bases). Looked up from germline, CDR1 is SGHVS and CDR2 is FQNEAQ. The CDR3 has 16 amino acids. The ends were cut back, 5 bases at V and 5 bases at J, with 21 bases in the middle. The CDR3 spells CASSDHRGSAGETQYF. The CDR3 DNA sequence: TGTGCCAGCAGCGATCATCGGGGTTCTGCGGGGGAGACCCAGTACTTC.

This clone was seen just once. CDR3 amino acids: CASSFNRGAEQFF. The CDR3 DNA reads as TGTGCCAGCAGTTTTAACAGGGGGGCTGAGCAGTTCTTC. This sequence joins TRBV27 and TRBJ2-1; TRBD1 matches 8 bases. Germline-derived CDR1 and CDR2 are MNHEY and SMNVEV (reference sequence). This CDR3 is 13 amino acids long. The junction had 4 bases not matched to a gene; V was cut back by 3 bases and J by 9 bases.

The V and J genes are TRBV4-2 and TRBJ2-3; no clear D gene. Germline CDR1 is LGHNA and CDR2 is YNFKEQ. V lost 0 bases to trimming and J lost 6 bases, with 19 bases between them. The CDR3 extends over 17 amino acids. CDR3 in DNA: TGTGCCAGCAGCCAAGATCTTGAGGCGCTTTCCCCGGATACGCAGTATTTT. This gives the protein CASSQDLEALSPDTQYF.

The rearrangement joins TRBV28 to TRBJ1-2; D is perhaps TRBD1 (6 bases). Between the trimmed V and J ends, which lost 4 bases and 5 bases, there was a span of 14 bases. Germline CDR1 MDHEN, CDR2 SYDVKM. This CDR3 has 14 amino acids. The CDR3: CASSSTGSGYGYTF. The CDR3 DNA sequence: TGTGCCAGCAGTTCTACAGGGTCGGGGTATGGCTACACCTTC.

V is TRBV18 and J is TRBJ2-6, with TRBD2 as a possible D gene (6 bases). The CDR3 loop spans 17 amino acids. Trimming took off 6 bases at V and 0 bases at J, with 15 bases between the two ends. The germline gives CDR1 KGHSH, CDR2 LQKENI. CDR3 DNA sequence: TGTGCCAGCTCGCCTAGTCGGGGAGGCTCTGGGGCCAACGTCCTGACTTTC. Amino acids: CASSPSRGGSGANVLTF.

The CDR3 reads CASSLVLAGEETQYF. As DNA, the CDR3 is TGCGCCAGCAGCTTGGTTTTAGCGGGAGAAGAGACCCAGTACTTC. The chain carries TRBV5-1 and TRBJ2-5, with 9 bases fitting TRBD2. This CDR3 region has 15 residues. Germline V lookup: CDR1 SGHRS, CDR2 YFSETQ. J gave up 3 bases and V 0 bases, and 3 bases lay outside the gene matches.

The chain uses TRBV2 and TRBJ2-2; 7 nucleotides align to TRBD2. V dropped 8 bases and J dropped 5; count of bases not matched to a gene: 2. The CDR3 loop spans 12 amino acids. Germline V CDR1 and CDR2: SNHLY, FYNNEI. As DNA, the CDR3 is TGTGCCAGCGGGAGGGAAACCGGGGAGCTGTTTTTT. This sequence encodes CASGRETGELFF.

J is TRBJ1-3 and V is TRBV19; D is unresolved. The CDR3 runs 13 residues. The germline V and J ends were trimmed by 10 bases and 6 bases, with 16 bases remaining between them. The germline gives CDR1 LNHDA, CDR2 SQIVND (reference sequence). CDR3 amino acids: CATSFLEANTIYF. The CDR3 coding sequence is TGTGCCACCTCCTTTCTTGAGGCAAACACCATATATTTT.

The V and J genes are TRBV2 and TRBJ2-1, with TRBD2 as a possible D gene (6 bases). Germline CDR1 is SNHLY and CDR2 is FYNNEI. The CDR3 sequence is 13 residues long. V lost 6 bases to trimming and J lost 6 bases, with 12 bases between them. CDR3 sequence (DNA): TGTGCCAGCAGCGTTACTAGCATCAATGAGCAGTTCTTC. Protein product: CASSVTSINEQFF.